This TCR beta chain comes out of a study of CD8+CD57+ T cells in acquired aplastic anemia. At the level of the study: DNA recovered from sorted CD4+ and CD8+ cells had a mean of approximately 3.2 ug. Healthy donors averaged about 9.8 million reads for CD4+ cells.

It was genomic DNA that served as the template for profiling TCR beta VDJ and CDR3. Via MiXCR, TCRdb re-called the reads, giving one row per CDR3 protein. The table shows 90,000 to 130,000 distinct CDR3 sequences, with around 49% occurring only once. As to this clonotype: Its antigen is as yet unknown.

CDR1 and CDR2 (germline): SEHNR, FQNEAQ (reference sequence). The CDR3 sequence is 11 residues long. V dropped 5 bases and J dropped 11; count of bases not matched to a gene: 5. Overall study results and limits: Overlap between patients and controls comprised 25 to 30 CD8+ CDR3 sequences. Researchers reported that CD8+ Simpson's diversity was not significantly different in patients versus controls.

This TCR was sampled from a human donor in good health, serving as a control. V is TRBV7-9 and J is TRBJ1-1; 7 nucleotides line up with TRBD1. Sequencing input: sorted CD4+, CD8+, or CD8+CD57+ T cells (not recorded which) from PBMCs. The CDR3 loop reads CASSMQGVAFF. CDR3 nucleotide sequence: TGTGCCAGCAGCATGCAGGGGGTGGCTTTCTTT.